Listed here are 14 T cell receptor beta chains from one sample, sequenced in a study of blood T cell repertoires in COVID-19. Assay used: immunoSEQ multiplex PCR; TCRdb lists only in-frame clones, some missing. The sample has 70,000 or so clones, around 80% seen once. Sequenced sample: peripheral blood. These receptors came from a man aged 50 or older with COVID-19, enrolled during active disease.

The chain combines TRBV4-3 with TRBJ2-6; possibly TRBD2 for D (6 bases). CDR1 is LGHNA and CDR2 is YSLEER in the germline V gene. The CDR3 consists of 16 residues. Trimming pared 4 bases from V and 2 bases from J, leaving 12 bases between. CDR3 sequence: CASSPAGGTGANVLTF. The DNA for the CDR3 is TGCGCCAGCAGCCCCGCCGGAGGGACTGGGGCCAACGTCCTGACTTTC.

V is TRBV6-5 and J is TRBJ2-1; D is perhaps TRBD2 (6 bases). This CDR3 has 15 amino acids. Germline lookup yields CDR1 MNHEY and CDR2 SVGAGI. V lost 6 bases and J lost 9, with 21 bases in between. The CDR3 DNA is TGTGCCAGCAGACCCCGGTCTAGCGTCACAAGTGAGCAGTTCTTC. This codes for CASRPRSSVTSEQFF.

V and J are TRBV28 and TRBJ1-2; 9 positions agree with TRBD1. This CDR3 has 12 residues. The germline CDR1 and CDR2 sequences are MDHEN and SYDVKM. J lost 7 bases, V lost 10 bases, and 7 bases had no gene match. The CDR3 sequence: CATLGTGLGYTF. The CDR3 nucleotides are TGTGCCACCCTAGGGACAGGGCTTGGCTACACCTTC.

This clone was counted a single time. This sequence joins TRBV30 and TRBJ1-4; no clear D. The V gene's germline CDR1 is GTSNPN and CDR2 SVGIG (reference sequence). V was shortened by 8 bases and J by 7 bases, with 14 bases between the two germline ends. CDR3 length equals 12 residues. The CDR3 reads CAAGTRGEKLFF. Written as DNA, the CDR3 is TGTGCCGCCGGAACACGGGGTGAAAAACTGTTTTTT.

The J gene is TRBJ2-7, the V gene TRBV15, with 9 bases identical to TRBD2. CDR3 size: 13 residues. V dropped 4 bases and J dropped 4; count of bases not matched to a gene: 2. The germline gives CDR1 LNHNV, CDR2 YYDKDF (reference sequence). Here the CDR3 reads CATSKGLAYEQYF. DNA of the CDR3: TGTGCCACCAGCAAGGGACTAGCTTACGAGCAGTACTTC.

This clone was seen repeatedly, ten times or more. This CDR3 is also generated by other DNA sequences in the sample. V and J are TRBV4-2 and TRBJ1-3; TRBD1 is a possible D gene (6 bases). V shed 0 bases and J shed 3 bases, with 9 bases lying between them. CDR3 length equals 15 residues. Germline V gives CDR1 LGHNA, CDR2 YNFKEQ. For the CDR3, the DNA is TGTGCCAGCAGCCAAGAGGAGACAGGTGGAAACACCATATATTTT. It translates to CASSQEETGGNTIYF.

This clone showed up just a few times. The chain combines TRBV7-6 with TRBJ1-6, with 7 positions matching TRBD1. Trimming cost V 4 bases and J 7 bases; bases outside gene matches: 7. The CDR3 totals 15 residues. Germline-derived CDR1 and CDR2 are SGHVS and FNYEAQ. CDR3 in DNA: TGTGCCAGCAGCTCCCTCCGGGACAGAAATTCACCCCTCCACTTT. Its protein is CASSSLRDRNSPLHF.

The V gene is TRBV5-1, the J gene TRBJ2-2; the match to TRBD2 covers 10 bases. Germline values: CDR1 SGHRS, CDR2 YFSETQ. With 0 bases clipped from V and 7 bases from J, the junction kept 0 bases outside the gene matches. The CDR3 contains 14 residues. The CDR3 sequence is CASSLGLAGGELFF. The CDR3 DNA follows: TGCGCCAGCAGCTTGGGACTAGCGGGCGGGGAGCTGTTTTTT. The whole variable domain, filled in from reference TRBV5-1 and TRBJ2-2, reads KAGVTQTPRYLIKTRGQQVTLSCSPISGHRSVSWYQQTPGQGLQFLFEYFSETQRNKGNFPGRFSGRQFSNSRSEMNVSTLELGDSALYLCASSLGLAGGELFFGEGSRLTVL.

The chain links TRBV5-1 to TRBJ1-6, with 9 bases fitting TRBD1. Germline trimming cut 3 bases from V and 8 bases from J; bases unmatched to any gene: 6. This CDR3 has 15 residues. Germline V gene lookup returns CDR1 SGHRS and CDR2 YFSETQ. The CDR3 here is CASSSGQGIYSPLHF. CDR3 coding DNA: TGCGCCAGCAGCTCGGGACAGGGAATCTATTCACCCCTCCACTTT.

The chain is built from TRBV5-4 and TRBJ1-5; 7 bases are shared with TRBD1. V was clipped by 0 bases and J by 0 bases; unmatched bases: 9. The length of the CDR3 is 18 residues. Germline CDR1 reads SGHNT; CDR2 reads YYREEE (reference sequence). CDR3 sequence: CASSLALIGQDSNQPQHF. In DNA, the CDR3 is TGTGCCAGCAGCTTGGCATTGATCGGACAGGATAGCAATCAGCCCCAGCATTTT.

The rearrangement links TRBV5-1 to TRBJ2-6; 8 bases are a match to TRBD1. Germline lookup yields CDR1 SGHRS and CDR2 YFSETQ. Trimming removed 4 bases from V and 0 bases from J; junction bases left unmatched: 12. The CDR3 has 19 residues. CDR3 sequence reads: CASSPSPGTGISGANVLTF. For the CDR3, the DNA is TGCGCCAGCAGCCCATCCCCCGGGACAGGTATCTCTGGGGCCAACGTCCTGACTTTC. Looking up the rest from reference TRBV5-1 and TRBJ2-6 gives the full variable domain: KAGVTQTPRYLIKTRGQQVTLSCSPISGHRSVSWYQQTPGQGLQFLFEYFSETQRNKGNFPGRFSGRQFSNSRSEMNVSTLELGDSALYLCASSPSPGTGISGANVLTFGAGSRLTVL.

The gene calls are TRBV7-6 and TRBJ2-6, with 9 bases lining up with TRBD1. V shed 5 bases and J 2 bases; nucleotides not matched to a gene: 1. CDR3 length: 15 amino acids. Germline loops: CDR1 SGHVS, CDR2 FNYEAQ. The CDR3 DNA follows: TGTGCCAGCAGCACAGGGGGCGCTGGGGCCAACGTCCTGACTTTC. It codes for CASSTGGAGANVLTF.

The chain links TRBV24-1 to TRBJ2-3, with TRBD1 matching over 8 bases. The CDR3 contains 17 residues. Looked up from germline, CDR1 is KGHDR and CDR2 is SFDVKD. V lost 3 bases and J lost 1; bases outside the gene matches: 8. The chain's CDR3 is CATSDRQGQAGTDTQYF. CDR3 sequence (DNA): TGTGCCACCAGTGATCGACAGGGACAGGCGGGCACAGATACGCAGTATTTT.

The chain has TRBV4-2 and TRBJ2-7; 10 nucleotides line up with TRBD2. The germline CDR1 and CDR2 sequences are LGHNA and YNFKEQ. J gave up 2 bases and V 1 base, and 11 bases lay outside the gene matches. The CDR3 totals 18 residues. CDR3 protein: CASSQVSLAGDWAYEQYF. The DNA for the CDR3 is TGTGCCAGCAGCCAAGTCAGCCTAGCGGGAGACTGGGCCTACGAGCAGTACTTC.